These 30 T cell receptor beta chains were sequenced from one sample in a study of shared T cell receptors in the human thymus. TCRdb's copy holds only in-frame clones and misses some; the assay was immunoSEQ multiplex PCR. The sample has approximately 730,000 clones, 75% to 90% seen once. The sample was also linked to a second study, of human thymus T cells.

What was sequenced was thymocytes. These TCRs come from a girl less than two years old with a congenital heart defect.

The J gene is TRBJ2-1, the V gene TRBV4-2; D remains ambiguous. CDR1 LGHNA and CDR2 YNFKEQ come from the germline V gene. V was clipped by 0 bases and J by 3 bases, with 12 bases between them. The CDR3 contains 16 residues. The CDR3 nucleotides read TGTGCCAGCAGCCAAGATTTCAGTACGATCTACAATGAGCAGTTCTTC. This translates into CASSQDFSTIYNEQFF.

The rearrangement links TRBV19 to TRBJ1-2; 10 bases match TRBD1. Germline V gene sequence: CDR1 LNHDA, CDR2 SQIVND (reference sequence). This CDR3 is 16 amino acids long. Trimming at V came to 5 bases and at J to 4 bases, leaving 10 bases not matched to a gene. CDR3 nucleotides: TGTGCCAGTAGTTCCCGGACAGGGGGTACATTCTATGGCTACACCTTC. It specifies CASSSRTGGTFYGYTF.

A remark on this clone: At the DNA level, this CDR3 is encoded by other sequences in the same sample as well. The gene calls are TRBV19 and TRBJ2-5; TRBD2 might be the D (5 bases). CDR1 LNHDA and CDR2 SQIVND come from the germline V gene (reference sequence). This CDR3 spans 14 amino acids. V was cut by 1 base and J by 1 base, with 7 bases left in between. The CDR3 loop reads CASSIGGGQETQYF. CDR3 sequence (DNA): TGTGCCAGTAGTATAGGAGGAGGCCAAGAGACCCAGTACTTC.

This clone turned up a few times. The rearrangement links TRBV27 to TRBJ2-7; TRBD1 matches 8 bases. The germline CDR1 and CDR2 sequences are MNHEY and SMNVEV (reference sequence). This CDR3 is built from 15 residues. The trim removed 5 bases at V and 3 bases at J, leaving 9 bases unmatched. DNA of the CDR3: TGTGCCAGCAGTCAGACAGGGGAGAATCGCTACGAGCAGTACTTC. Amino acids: CASSQTGENRYEQYF.

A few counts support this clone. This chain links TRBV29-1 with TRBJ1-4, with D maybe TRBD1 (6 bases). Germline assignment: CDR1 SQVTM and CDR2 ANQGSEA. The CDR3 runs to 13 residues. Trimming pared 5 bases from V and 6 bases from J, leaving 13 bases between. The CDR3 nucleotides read TGCAGCGTTTGGGACACCGGGGATGAAAAACTGTTTTTT. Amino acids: CSVWDTGDEKLFF.

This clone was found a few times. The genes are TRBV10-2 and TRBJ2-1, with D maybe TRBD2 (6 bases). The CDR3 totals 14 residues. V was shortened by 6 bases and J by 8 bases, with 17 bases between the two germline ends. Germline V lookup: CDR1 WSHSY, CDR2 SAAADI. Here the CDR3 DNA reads TGCGCCAGCAGGGGGAACCGGGACTCTTATGAGCAGTTCTTC. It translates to CASRGNRDSYEQFF.

CDR3 coding DNA: TGTGCCAGCAGCGTAGGACTTTTGGAAGAGACCCAGTACTTC. It yields the protein CASSVGLLEETQYF. The chain carries TRBV9 and TRBJ2-5; D remains ambiguous. The CDR3 spans 14 residues. V lost 0 bases, J lost 3 bases, and 9 bases lay in between. Germline lookup yields CDR1 SGDLS and CDR2 YYNGEE.

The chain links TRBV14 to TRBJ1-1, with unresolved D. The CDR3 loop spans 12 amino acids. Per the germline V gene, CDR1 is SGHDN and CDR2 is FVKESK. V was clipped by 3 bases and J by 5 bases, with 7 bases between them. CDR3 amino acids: CASSHRRTEAFF. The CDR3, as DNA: TGTGCCAGCAGCCATAGGAGGACTGAAGCTTTCTTT.

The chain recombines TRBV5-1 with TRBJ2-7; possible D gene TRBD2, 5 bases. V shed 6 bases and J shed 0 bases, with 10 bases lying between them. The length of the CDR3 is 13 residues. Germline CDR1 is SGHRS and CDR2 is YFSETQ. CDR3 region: CASIGDSSYEQYF. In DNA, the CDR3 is TGCGCCAGCATCGGGGATAGCTCCTACGAGCAGTACTTC.

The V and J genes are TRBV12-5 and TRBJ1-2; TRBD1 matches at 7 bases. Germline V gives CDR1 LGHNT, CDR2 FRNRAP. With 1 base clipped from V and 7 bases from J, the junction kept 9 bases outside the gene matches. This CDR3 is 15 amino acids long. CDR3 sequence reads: CASGLGSGGGSGYTF. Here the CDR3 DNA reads TGTGCTAGTGGTTTGGGGTCAGGGGGTGGATCTGGCTACACCTTC.

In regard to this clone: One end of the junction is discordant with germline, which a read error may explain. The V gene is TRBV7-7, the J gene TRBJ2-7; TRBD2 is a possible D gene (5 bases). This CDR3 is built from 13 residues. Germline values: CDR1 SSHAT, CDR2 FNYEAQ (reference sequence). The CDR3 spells CASSLTSSYEQYF. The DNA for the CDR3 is TGTGCTAGCAGCTTAACTAGTTCCTACGAGCAGTACTTC.

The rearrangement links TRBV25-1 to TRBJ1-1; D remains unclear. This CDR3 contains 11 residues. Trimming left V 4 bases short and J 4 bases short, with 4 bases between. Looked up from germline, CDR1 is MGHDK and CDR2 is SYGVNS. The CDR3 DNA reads TGTGCCAGCAGTGCGGGCACTGAAGCTTTCTTT. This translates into CASSAGTEAFF.

CDR3 protein: CACAGPRGTEAFF. Here the CDR3 DNA reads TGTGCCTGTGCGGGACCTCGGGGGACTGAAGCTTTCTTT. The V and J genes are TRBV14 and TRBJ1-1; a possible D gene is TRBD1 (5 bases). The V gene lost 11 bases and the J gene lost 5 bases, with 18 bases spanning the gap. The CDR3 loop spans 13 amino acids. The germline CDR1 and CDR2 sequences are SGHDN and FVKESK.

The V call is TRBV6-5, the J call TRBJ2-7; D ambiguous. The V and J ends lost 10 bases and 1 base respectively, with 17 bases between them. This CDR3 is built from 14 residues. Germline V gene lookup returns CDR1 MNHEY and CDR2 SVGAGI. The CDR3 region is CAIQPERSSYEQYF. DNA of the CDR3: TGTGCCATACAACCAGAAAGGAGTTCCTACGAGCAGTACTTC.

This CDR3 reads CASSIRGTNSPLHF. CDR3 nucleotide sequence: TGTGCCAGTAGTATTCGGGGGACTAATTCACCCCTCCACTTT. This sequence joins TRBV19 and TRBJ1-6; weak D call: TRBD1 (5 bases). The CDR3 contains 14 residues. The V end was cut by 3 bases, the J end by 6 bases, with 9 bases between. Germline CDR1 is LNHDA and CDR2 is SQIVND (reference sequence).

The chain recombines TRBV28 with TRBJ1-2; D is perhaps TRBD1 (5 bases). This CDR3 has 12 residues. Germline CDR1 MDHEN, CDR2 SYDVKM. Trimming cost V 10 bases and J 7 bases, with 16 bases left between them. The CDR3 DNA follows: TGTGCCACCGTGCAGGGTGTAGGTGGCTACACCTTC. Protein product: CATVQGVGGYTF.

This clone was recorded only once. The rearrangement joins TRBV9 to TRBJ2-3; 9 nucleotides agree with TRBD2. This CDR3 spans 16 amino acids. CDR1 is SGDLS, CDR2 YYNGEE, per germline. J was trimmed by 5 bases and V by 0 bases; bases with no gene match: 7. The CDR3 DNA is TGTGCCAGCAGCGTAGATATAGCGGGGGACCGAGATACGCAGTATTTT. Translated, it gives CASSVDIAGDRDTQYF.

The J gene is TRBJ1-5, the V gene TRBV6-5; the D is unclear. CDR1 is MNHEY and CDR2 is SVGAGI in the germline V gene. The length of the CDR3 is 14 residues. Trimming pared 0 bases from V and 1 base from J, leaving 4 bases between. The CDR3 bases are TGTGCCAGCAGTTACTCCGAGAGCAATCAGCCCCAGCATTTT. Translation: CASSYSESNQPQHF.

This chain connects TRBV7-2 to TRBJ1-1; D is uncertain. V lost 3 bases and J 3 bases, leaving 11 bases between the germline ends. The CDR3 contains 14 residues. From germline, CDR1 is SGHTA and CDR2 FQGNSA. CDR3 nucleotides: TGTGCCAGCAGCTTTCAGTATCGGGACACTGAAGCTTTCTTT. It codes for CASSFQYRDTEAFF.

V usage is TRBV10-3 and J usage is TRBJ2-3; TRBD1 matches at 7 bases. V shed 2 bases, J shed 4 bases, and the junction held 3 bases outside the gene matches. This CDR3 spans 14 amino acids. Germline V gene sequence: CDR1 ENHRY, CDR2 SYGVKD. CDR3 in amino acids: CAISEKQGSDTQYF. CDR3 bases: TGTGCCATCAGTGAGAAACAGGGGTCAGATACGCAGTATTTT.

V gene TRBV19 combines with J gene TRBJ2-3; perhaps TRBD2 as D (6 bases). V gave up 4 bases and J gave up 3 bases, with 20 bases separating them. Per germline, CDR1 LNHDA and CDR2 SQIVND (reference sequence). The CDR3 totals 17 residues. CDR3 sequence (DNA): TGTGCCAGTAGTAGATACACCCGGACTACCCCAACAGATACGCAGTATTTT. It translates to CASSRYTRTTPTDTQYF.

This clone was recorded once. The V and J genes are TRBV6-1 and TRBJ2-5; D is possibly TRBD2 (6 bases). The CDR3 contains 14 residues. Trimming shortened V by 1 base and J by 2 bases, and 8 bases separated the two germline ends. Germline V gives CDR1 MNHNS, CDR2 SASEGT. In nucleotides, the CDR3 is TGTGCCAGCAGTGAAGAAGCGGGTCAAGAGACCCAGTACTTC. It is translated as CASSEEAGQETQYF.

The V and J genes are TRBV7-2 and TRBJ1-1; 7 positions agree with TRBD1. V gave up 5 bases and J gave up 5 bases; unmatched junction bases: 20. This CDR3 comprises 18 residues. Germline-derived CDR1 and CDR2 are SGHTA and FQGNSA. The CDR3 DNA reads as TGTGCCAGCAGCCCAGGAGGGAATAGGGGGCGGACGGGGACTGAAGCTTTCTTT. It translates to CASSPGGNRGRTGTEAFF.

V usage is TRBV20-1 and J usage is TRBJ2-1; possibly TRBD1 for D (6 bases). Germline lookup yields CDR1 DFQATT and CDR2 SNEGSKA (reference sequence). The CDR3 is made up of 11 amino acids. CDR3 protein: CSPARGYEQFF. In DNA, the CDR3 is TGCAGCCCCGCCAGGGGTTATGAGCAGTTCTTC.

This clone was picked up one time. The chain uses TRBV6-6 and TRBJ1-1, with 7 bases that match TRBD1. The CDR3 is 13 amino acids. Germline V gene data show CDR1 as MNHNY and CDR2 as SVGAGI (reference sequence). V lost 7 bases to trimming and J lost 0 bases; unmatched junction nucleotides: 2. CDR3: CASIDRVNTEAFF. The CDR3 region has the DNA TGTGCCAGCATCGACAGGGTGAACACTGAAGCTTTCTTT.

The chain's CDR3 is CASSFKLQGAYSNQPQHF. In DNA, the CDR3 is TGTGCCAGCAGCTTTAAGTTACAGGGGGCATATAGCAATCAGCCCCAGCATTTT. V usage is TRBV5-8 and J usage is TRBJ1-5, with 9 bases matching TRBD1. CDR3 length equals 18 residues. The V gene end was trimmed by 2 bases and the J gene end by 0 bases; junction bases not matched to a gene: 9. CDR1 is SGHTS and CDR2 is YDEGEE in the germline V gene.

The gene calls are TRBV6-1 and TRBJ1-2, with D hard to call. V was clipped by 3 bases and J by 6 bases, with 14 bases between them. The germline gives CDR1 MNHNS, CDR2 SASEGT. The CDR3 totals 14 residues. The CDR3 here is CASSEFRGWNGYTF. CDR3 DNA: TGTGCCAGCAGTGAGTTTAGAGGCTGGAATGGCTACACCTTC.

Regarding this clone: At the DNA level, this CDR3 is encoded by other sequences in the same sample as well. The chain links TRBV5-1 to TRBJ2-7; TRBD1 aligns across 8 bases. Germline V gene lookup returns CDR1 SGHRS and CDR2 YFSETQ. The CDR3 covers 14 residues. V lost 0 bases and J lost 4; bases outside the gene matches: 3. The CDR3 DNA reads TGCGCCAGCAGCTTGGGAGACAGGGGTTACGAGCAGTACTTC. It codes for CASSLGDRGYEQYF.

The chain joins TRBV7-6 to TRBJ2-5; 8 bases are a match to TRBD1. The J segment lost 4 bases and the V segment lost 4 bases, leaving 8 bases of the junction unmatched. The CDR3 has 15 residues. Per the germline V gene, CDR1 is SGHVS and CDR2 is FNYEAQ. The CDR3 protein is CASSSRAGGRETQYF. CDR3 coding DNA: TGTGCCAGCAGCTCACGCGCAGGGGGCAGAGAGACCCAGTACTTC.

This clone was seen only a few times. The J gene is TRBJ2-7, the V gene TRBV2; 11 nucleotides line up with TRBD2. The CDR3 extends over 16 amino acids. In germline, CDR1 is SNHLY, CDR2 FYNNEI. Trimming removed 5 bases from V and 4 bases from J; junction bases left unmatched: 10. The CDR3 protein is CASSRYMRLAGYEQYF. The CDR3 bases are TGTGCCAGCAGTCGCTACATGAGACTAGCGGGGTACGAGCAGTACTTC.